The source of this T cell receptor beta chain is a study of glioma-infiltrating T cells after dendritic cell vaccination. J gave up 8 bases and V 0 bases, and 4 bases lay outside the gene matches. Germline values: CDR1 SGHTA, CDR2 FQGTGA. The CDR3 has 14 amino acids. The protocol was immunoSEQ multiplex PCR, while the TCRdb copy is restricted to in-frame clones and leaves out a portion. The sample holds some 100,000 clones, more than 70% seen once. The genes are TRBV7-3 and TRBJ2-1; 7 bases are shared with TRBD2. The origin of this receptor is a human donor with glioblastoma. Material: blood, obtained before dendritic cell vaccination. The CDR3 here is CASSLTSGSDEQFF. The CDR3 nucleotides read TGTGCCAGCAGCTTAACTAGCGGGTCGGATGAGCAGTTCTTC.